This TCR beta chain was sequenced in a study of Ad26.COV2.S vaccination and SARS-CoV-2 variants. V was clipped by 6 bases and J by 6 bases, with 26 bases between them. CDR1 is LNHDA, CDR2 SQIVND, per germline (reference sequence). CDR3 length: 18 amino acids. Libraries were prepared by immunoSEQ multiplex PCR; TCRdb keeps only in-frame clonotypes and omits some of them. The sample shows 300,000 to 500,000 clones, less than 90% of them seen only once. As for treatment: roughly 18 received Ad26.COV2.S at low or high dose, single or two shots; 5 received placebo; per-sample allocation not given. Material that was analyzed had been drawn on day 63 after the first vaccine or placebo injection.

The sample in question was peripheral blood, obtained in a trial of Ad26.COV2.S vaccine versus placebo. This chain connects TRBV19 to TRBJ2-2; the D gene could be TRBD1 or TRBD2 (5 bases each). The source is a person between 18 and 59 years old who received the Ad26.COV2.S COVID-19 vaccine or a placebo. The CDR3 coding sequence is TGTGCCAGTAGGACTTTCCGAACGGGACCCCCCAAGGCCGGGGAGCTGTTTTTT. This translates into CASRTFRTGPPKAGELFF. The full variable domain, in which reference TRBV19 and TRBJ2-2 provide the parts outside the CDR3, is DGGITQSPKYLFRKEGQNVTLSCEQNLNHDAMYWYRQDPGQGLRLIYYSQIVNDFQKGDIAEGYSVSREKKESFPLTVTSAQKNPTAFYLCASRTFRTGPPKAGELFFGEGSRLTVL.